A single sample gave rise to the 27 T cell receptor beta chains below, sequenced in a study of regulatory T cells in long-lasting Graves disease. Researchers made TCR beta libraries by using iRepertoire HTBI primers and running Arm-PCR on CDR3 regions. TCRdb re-derived calls from the multiplex PCR reads in MiXCR, one entry per CDR3 protein. The data contain around 450,000 distinct CDR3 sequences, roughly 17% of them singletons. Indicated time point: newly diagnosed GD, antithyroid drugs for less than 3 months. Extracted PBMC RNA gave rise to the TCR library. These same data were also listed under a study on T cells in Graves' hyperthyroidism and ophthalmopathy.

The source was peripheral blood mononuclear cells (PBMCs), collected at new diagnosis, from a patient treated with antithyroid drugs. The receptors come from a man aged 40-55 years with Graves disease.

V usage is TRBV3-1 and J usage is TRBJ2-6; D assignment may be TRBD1 or TRBD2 (6 bases each). This CDR3 comprises 15 residues. Germline loops: CDR1 LGHDT, CDR2 YNNKEL (reference sequence). The V and J ends lost 4 bases and 4 bases respectively, with 11 bases between them. CDR3 in amino acids: CASSPRGLGANVLTF. CDR3 nucleotide sequence: TGTGCCAGCAGCCCACGGGGGCTCGGGGCCAACGTCCTGACTTTC.

This chain joins TRBV5-4 and TRBJ2-7; TRBD2 matches 7 bases. This CDR3 region has 13 residues. The germline V gene encodes CDR1 SGHNT and CDR2 YYREEE (reference sequence). V lost 6 bases to trimming and J lost 5 bases; unmatched junction nucleotides: 8. The CDR3 sequence: CASNSGTTNEQYF. The DNA for the CDR3 is TGTGCCAGCAACTCCGGGACTACCAACGAGCAGTACTTC.

This clonotype was counted a few times. At one end, the junction sequence differs from germline, possibly due to a read error. This sequence joins TRBV20-1 and TRBJ2-3, with D tentatively TRBD1 (5 bases). There are 11 residues in the CDR3. Germline CDR1 DFQATT, CDR2 SNEGSKA (reference sequence). The CDR3 sequence: CSASLTGTQYF. For the CDR3, the DNA is TGCAGTGCATCCCTCACAGGTACGCAGTATTTT.

The chain is built from TRBV18 and TRBJ2-1, with D unclear. V lost 1 base and J lost 4, with 14 bases in between. Looked up from germline, CDR1 is KGHSH and CDR2 is LQKENI. There are 16 residues in the CDR3. The CDR3 loop is CASSPRLHAEYNEQFF. The CDR3 DNA is TGTGCCAGCTCACCACGTCTCCACGCCGAATACAATGAGCAGTTCTTC.

J is TRBJ1-2 and V is TRBV5-4; D is unclear. Trimming took 4 bases from V and 0 from J, leaving 13 bases between them. The CDR3 covers 15 residues. Looked up from germline, CDR1 is SGHNT and CDR2 is YYREEE (reference sequence). In DNA form, the CDR3 reads TGTGCCAGCAGCCCGGGAGGTCCAGCTAACTATGGCTACACCTTC. Encoded protein: CASSPGGPANYGYTF.

This clonotype was observed at least ten times. The chain links TRBV28 to TRBJ1-2, with 7 bases fitting TRBD1. This CDR3 region has 14 residues. CDR1 and CDR2 from the germline V gene are MDHEN and SYDVKM. V dropped 6 bases and J dropped 5; count of bases not matched to a gene: 9. The CDR3 DNA is TGTGCCAGCAGCCCTAATGACAGGGAATATGGCTACACCTTC. It is translated as CASSPNDREYGYTF.

V is TRBV30 and J is TRBJ2-3, with unresolved D. The J call is in doubt because the DNA end fits TRBJ2-5 better. The germline V gene has CDR1 GTSNPN and CDR2 SVGIG (reference sequence). The CDR3 runs to 14 residues. The CDR3 DNA reads TGTGCCTGGAGCGTAGCCCCGAAGAGGGAGACCCAGTACTTC. It translates to CAWSVAPKRETQYF.

This clonotype was seen a few times. This rearrangement joins TRBV6-1 to TRBJ2-7, with D perhaps being TRBD1 or TRBD2 (11 bases each). CDR3 length equals 20 residues. CDR1 MNHNS and CDR2 SASEGT come from the germline V gene. Trimming removed 6 bases from V and 1 base from J, with 31 bases in between. The CDR3 DNA is TGTGCCAGCAGCCCCGGGACAGGGGGTAGCGGGAGGGTTGGATCCTACGAGCAGTACTTC. Translation gives CASSPGTGGSGRVGSYEQYF.

This clonotype was counted at least ten times. The CDR3 nucleotides are TGTGCCAGCAGCTTATCGGCGGGAGGGACCACAGATACGCAGTATTTT. As protein: CASSLSAGGTTDTQYF. The chain has TRBV13 and TRBJ2-3; TRBD2 matches 9 bases. The CDR3 runs 16 residues. Germline-derived CDR1 and CDR2 are PRHDT and FYEKMQ (reference sequence). V dropped 2 bases and J dropped 2; count of bases not matched to a gene: 5.

This chain links TRBV28 with TRBJ1-2; D remains unclear. The length of the CDR3 is 12 residues. V lost 6 bases and J 13 bases, leaving 18 bases between the germline ends. Germline values: CDR1 MDHEN, CDR2 SYDVKM. The CDR3 nucleotides are TGTGCCAGCAGCACGAACCCTCAAGTTGGCACCTTC. This gives the protein CASSTNPQVGTF.

As to this clonotype: The junction differs from germline at one of its ends, possibly a read error. The rearrangement uses TRBV27 and TRBJ2-3, with 7 bases identical to TRBD1. The J call may be mistaken, given a closer DNA end match to TRBJ2-5. Germline lookup yields CDR1 MNHEY and CDR2 SMNVEV (reference sequence). There are 13 residues in the CDR3. CDR3 bases: TGTCCCAGCAGTTTCTACAGGGGAGAGACCCAGTACTTC. Its translation: CPSSFYRGETQYF.

CDR3 coding DNA: TGTGCCAGCAGTACAGGGACAGGGGGCTTTTATGGCTACACCTTC. It yields the protein CASSTGTGGFYGYTF. The gene calls are TRBV6-1 and TRBJ1-2, with 12 bases matching TRBD1. The germline V gene has CDR1 MNHNS and CDR2 SASEGT. Losses at the gene ends were 5 bases for V and 5 bases for J; bases not matched to a gene: 6. The length of the CDR3 is 15 residues.

For this clonotype: This sequence may be a read error, since a much larger clone differs from it by one base. The chain has TRBV2 and TRBJ2-7, with a tentative D call TRBD2 (6 bases). The V end lost 3 bases, the J end lost 7 bases, and 16 bases lay between the germline ends. CDR3 length: 14 residues. Germline lookup yields CDR1 SNHLY and CDR2 FYNNEI. CDR3 sequence reads: CASSDSTSYSEQYF. The CDR3 bases are TGTGCCAGCAGTGACTCGACTAGTTATAGTGAGCAGTACTTC.

This clonotype was detected many times. The chain joins TRBV6-2 or TRBV6-3 to TRBJ2-7, with TRBD1 matching 8 bases. The CDR3 length is 15 residues. Germline loops: CDR1 MNHEY, CDR2 SVGEGT. Trimming cost V 4 bases and J 7 bases; bases outside gene matches: 12. The CDR3 loop is CASSLRGTGLLEQYF. DNA of the CDR3: TGTGCCAGCAGTTTACGCGGGACAGGATTGCTGGAGCAGTACTTC.

This clonotype came up many times. The genes are TRBV12-5 and TRBJ2-7; D perhaps matches TRBD1 (5 bases). Germline-derived CDR1 and CDR2 are LGHNT and FRNRAP. The CDR3 has 13 amino acids. V was clipped by 4 bases and J by 6 bases, with 13 bases between them. The CDR3 sequence: CASGYATGREQYF. Here the CDR3 DNA reads TGTGCTAGTGGTTATGCAACAGGCCGCGAGCAGTACTTC.

This clonotype was seen repeatedly, ten times or more. This chain links TRBV7-6 with TRBJ1-4; no clear D gene. Between the trimmed V and J ends, which lost 1 base and 3 bases, there was a span of 9 bases. The CDR3 extends over 15 amino acids. Germline V CDR1 and CDR2: SGHVS, FNYEAQ. The CDR3 coding sequence is TGTGCCAGCAGCTTAGTTTACAGAGCTAATGAAAAACTGTTTTTT. As protein: CASSLVYRANEKLFF.

This clonotype was recorded a few times. J is TRBJ2-7 and V is TRBV7-6; 10 nucleotides match TRBD1. CDR1 and CDR2 from the germline V gene are SGHVS and FNYEAQ. Trimming at V came to 5 bases and at J to 4 bases, leaving 8 bases not matched to a gene. The CDR3 consists of 15 residues. The CDR3: CASSPGTGEQYEQYF. The CDR3 DNA reads as TGTGCCAGCAGCCCTGGGACAGGGGAGCAGTACGAGCAGTACTTC. Full variable domain (outside the CDR3, taken from reference TRBV7-6 and TRBJ2-7): GAGVSQSPRYKVTKRGQDVALRCDPISGHVSLYWYRQALGQGPEFLTYFNYEAQQDKSGLPNDRFSAERPEGSISTLTIQRTEQRDSAMYRCASSPGTGEQYEQYFGPGTRLTVT.

This clonotype was counted a few times. The chain employs TRBV3-1 and TRBJ2-4, with unresolved D. Trimming removed 0 bases from V and 0 bases from J, with 9 bases in between. The CDR3 contains 16 residues. The germline V gene encodes CDR1 LGHDT and CDR2 YNNKEL (reference sequence). For the CDR3, the DNA is TGTGCCAGCAGCCAAGACTCGGGCGCAGCCAAAAACATTCAGTACTTC. Translation gives CASSQDSGAAKNIQYF.

The table lists this clonotype with many counts. The V and J genes are TRBV20-1 and TRBJ2-5, with 7 bases identical to TRBD1. Germline V gene lookup returns CDR1 DFQATT and CDR2 SNEGSKA (reference sequence). The CDR3 sequence is 11 residues long. Trimming took 6 bases from V and 2 from J; bases not matched to a gene: 0. The CDR3 region is CSAGQQETQYF. For the CDR3, the DNA is TGCAGTGCGGGACAGCAAGAGACCCAGTACTTC.

This clonotype showed up just once. Possible read error: a much larger clone is one base away. This chain uses TRBV7-8 with TRBJ2-7; D unclear. This CDR3 spans 12 amino acids. The germline V gene encodes CDR1 SGHVS and CDR2 FQNEAQ. The CDR3 protein is CASSLNTYEQHF. CDR3 coding DNA: TGTGCCAGCAGCTTGAACACCTACGAGCAGCACTTC.

This clonotype has more than one count but fewer than ten. The V and J genes are TRBV14 and TRBJ2-1; 8 bases align to TRBD1. Germline V gene lookup returns CDR1 SGHDN and CDR2 FVKESK. J gave up 16 bases and V 0 bases, and 5 bases lay outside the gene matches. The CDR3 contains 12 residues. The CDR3 is CASSQDRTGKFF. DNA for the CDR3: TGTGCCAGCAGCCAAGATCGGACAGGGAAATTCTTC.

The chain is built from TRBV9 and TRBJ2-3, with D tentatively TRBD2 (7 bases). This CDR3 region has 19 residues. In germline, CDR1 is SGDLS, CDR2 YYNGEE. The V end was cut by 4 bases, the J end by 2 bases, with 26 bases between. CDR3 in amino acids: CASSLYGGRTSGNTDTQYF. Written as DNA, the CDR3 is TGTGCCAGCAGCCTATATGGGGGGCGGACAAGCGGGAACACAGATACGCAGTATTTT.

This clonotype was found many times. This chain uses TRBV20-1 with TRBJ2-1; 7 positions match TRBD2. The CDR3 is 12 residues long. Germline values: CDR1 DFQATT, CDR2 SNEGSKA (reference sequence). The V and J ends lost 6 bases and 9 bases, in that order; junction bases with no gene match: 8. The CDR3 region has the DNA TGCAGTGCGGGCGGGAGTCGGGTTGAGCAGTTCTTC. It specifies CSAGGSRVEQFF.

This clonotype was counted a few times. The V gene is TRBV15, the J gene TRBJ2-7; D gene uncertain. The CDR3 has 12 amino acids. Germline CDR1 is LNHNV and CDR2 is YYDKDF (reference sequence). Trimming took 4 bases from V and 10 from J, leaving 14 bases between them. In DNA, the CDR3 is TGTGCCACCAGCACCGCGACGGATACTCAGTACTTC. It codes for CATSTATDTQYF.

This clonotype was recorded at least ten times. This chain uses TRBV2 with TRBJ2-3; 8 bases agree with TRBD2. After removal of 8 bases from V and 3 bases from J, the junction contained 16 bases not matched to a gene. The CDR3 covers 17 residues. Germline lookup yields CDR1 SNHLY and CDR2 FYNNEI. The CDR3 is CASVVVSGIGSTDTQYF. Written as DNA, the CDR3 is TGTGCCAGCGTGGTAGTTAGCGGGATAGGATCGACAGATACGCAGTATTTT. Complete variable domain (other parts from reference TRBV2 and TRBJ2-3): EPEVTQTPSHQVTQMGQEVILRCVPISNHLYFYWYRQILGQKVEFLVSFYNNEISEKSEIFDDQFSVERPDGSNFTLKIRSTKLEDSAMYFCASVVVSGIGSTDTQYFGPGTRLTVL.

The chain carries TRBV5-1 and TRBJ2-1; tentative D call: TRBD1 (5 bases). Germline V CDR1 and CDR2: SGHRS, YFSETQ. CDR3 length equals 11 residues. Trimming pared 2 bases from V and 14 bases from J, leaving 11 bases between. The CDR3 nucleotides are TGCGCCAGCAGCTTTGGGGCACAGGAGTTCTTC. Encoded protein: CASSFGAQEFF.

The chain combines TRBV19 with TRBJ2-2, with D unclear. The CDR3 runs 15 residues. With 6 bases removed from V and 5 bases from J, the gap between germline ends came to 16 bases. CDR1 and CDR2 from the germline V gene are LNHDA and SQIVND (reference sequence). Here the CDR3 DNA reads TGTGCCAGTAGGCGTCTAGGTACCGGTACCGGGGAGCTGTTTTTT. Translated, it gives CASRRLGTGTGELFF.